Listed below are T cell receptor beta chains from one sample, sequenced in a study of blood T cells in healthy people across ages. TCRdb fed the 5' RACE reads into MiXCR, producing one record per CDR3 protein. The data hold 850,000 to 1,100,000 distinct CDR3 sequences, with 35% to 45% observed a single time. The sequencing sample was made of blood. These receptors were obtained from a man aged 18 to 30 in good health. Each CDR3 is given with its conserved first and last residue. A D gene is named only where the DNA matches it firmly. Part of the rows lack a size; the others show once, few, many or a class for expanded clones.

CASSIYGQTGLETQYF,TGTGCCAGCAGCATATACGGACAGACCGGACTGGAGACCCAGTACTTC,TRBV7-9,-,TRBJ2-5,-
CAISALAGGHEQYF,TGTGCCATCAGTGCCCTCGCGGGAGGACACGAGCAGTACTTC,TRBV10-3,-,TRBJ2-7,TRBD2
CASSARHPGQGFENYGYTF,TGTGCCAGCAGTGCGCGACACCCGGGACAGGGATTCGAAAACTATGGCTACACCTTC,TRBV6-1,-,TRBJ1-2,TRBD1
CASSRRGEQYF,TGTGCCAGCAGCCGTCGGGGGGAGCAGTACTTC,TRBV6-2/TRBV6-3,-,TRBJ2-4,TRBD2
CASSVRASGATDTQYF,TGTGCCAGCAGCGTAAGGGCCAGCGGGGCAACAGATACGCAGTATTTT,TRBV9,-,TRBJ2-3,TRBD2
CASSRTNNEKLFF,TGTGCCAGCAGCAGAACTAATAATGAAAAACTGTTTTTT,TRBV11-2,-,TRBJ1-4,-
CASSQGQGGTNTEAFF,TGCGCCAGCAGCCAGGGACAGGGAGGAACAAACACTGAAGCTTTCTTT,TRBV5-1,-,TRBJ1-1,TRBD1
CASSDQGPYNSPLHF,TGTGCCAGCAGTGACCAGGGGCCCTATAATTCACCCCTCCACTTT,TRBV25-1,-,TRBJ1-6,-
CASSQAPSTSGDADTQYF,TGCGCCAGCAGCCAAGCTCCCTCGACTAGCGGGGACGCAGATACGCAGTATTTT,TRBV4-3,few,TRBJ2-3,TRBD2
CASSSTQSGANVLTF,TGTGCCAGCAGTTCCACCCAATCTGGGGCCAACGTCCTGACTTTC,TRBV12-3/TRBV12-4,few,TRBJ2-6,-
CASGPTGMRDTQYF,TGTGCTAGTGGGCCGACAGGGATGAGAGATACGCAGTATTTT,TRBV12-5,once,TRBJ2-3,TRBD1
CSASKDAARADTQYF,TGCAGTGCTAGTAAGGACGCCGCCAGGGCAGATACGCAGTATTTT,TRBV20-1,-,TRBJ2-3,-
CASSLVPGVNTEAFF,TGTGCCAGCAGCTTAGTGCCAGGGGTGAACACTGAAGCTTTCTTT,TRBV7-2,-,TRBJ1-1,-
CASSQGGGGELSSYNEQFF,TGTGCCAGCAGCCAAGGCGGCGGGGGAGAACTAAGCTCCTACAATGAGCAGTTCTTC,TRBV4-2,-,TRBJ2-1,TRBD2
CASSQSDRLAGEGDTQYF,TGTGCCAGCAGCCAATCCGATCGACTAGCGGGGGAAGGAGATACGCAGTATTTT,TRBV3-1,few,TRBJ2-3,TRBD2
CASSSPGQGTDTQYF,TGTGCCAGCAGTTCACCGGGACAAGGCACAGATACGCAGTATTTT,TRBV6-5,few,TRBJ2-3,-
CASSSSTSGDTQYF,TGTGCCAGCAGTTCCTCCACTTCGGGAGATACGCAGTATTTT,TRBV6-5,many,TRBJ2-3,-
CASSLGQKGQTNEQFF,TGTGCCAGCAGTTTGGGACAGAAGGGCCAAACCAATGAGCAGTTCTTC,TRBV28,few,TRBJ2-1,TRBD1
CSASRFSGQGPEKLFF,TGCAGTGCTAGTCGGTTCTCGGGACAGGGGCCCGAAAAACTGTTTTTT,TRBV20-1,-,TRBJ1-4,TRBD1
CASSDTVLAGGLLNYGYTF,TGTGCCAGCAGCGACACGGTTTTGGCAGGGGGCCTTCTCAACTATGGCTACACCTTC,TRBV7-9,few,TRBJ1-2,TRBD1
CASSLDRGYNEQFF,TGTGCCAGCAGCCTGGACAGGGGCTACAATGAGCAGTTCTTC,TRBV28,-,TRBJ2-1,TRBD1
CASSYLRQPEAFF,TGTGCCAGCAGCTACCTCCGGCAACCAGAAGCTTTCTTT,TRBV7-9,few,TRBJ1-1,-
CASSSVTSGAYNEQFF,TGTGCCAGCAGCTCCGTGACTAGCGGGGCTTACAATGAGCAGTTCTTC,TRBV5-4,few,TRBJ2-1,TRBD2
CASSGGQSNQPQHF,TGTGCCAGCAGTGGGGGGCAAAGCAATCAGCCCCAGCATTTT,TRBV9,few,TRBJ1-5,-
CASRPSTGRIAEAFF,TGTGCCAGCAGACCTTCGACAGGGAGGATCGCTGAAGCTTTCTTT,TRBV6-5,-,TRBJ1-1,TRBD1
CASSLGSGGAVDTQYF,TGTGCCAGCAGTTTGGGTAGCGGGGGGGCTGTGGATACGCAGTATTTT,TRBV12-3/TRBV12-4,-,TRBJ2-3,TRBD2
CASSPPTSALTGFTDTQYF,TGTGCCAGCTCACCGCCGACGTCCGCGTTGACAGGGTTTACAGATACGCAGTATTTT,TRBV18,-,TRBJ2-3,TRBD1
CASSYWYEQYF,TGTGCCAGCAGTTACTGGTACGAGCAGTACTTC,TRBV6-2/TRBV6-3,few,TRBJ2-7,-
CASSLGLGRDRGVGYTF,TGTGCCAGCAGCTTAGGACTCGGACGGGACAGGGGGGTTGGCTACACCTTC,TRBV7-2,-,TRBJ1-2,TRBD1
CASSFWGWEDEQYF,TGTGCCAGCAGCTTTTGGGGGTGGGAGGACGAGCAGTACTTC,TRBV5-6,-,TRBJ2-7,-
CASIRSPGQLYEQYF,TGTGCCAGCATTCGGTCTCCGGGACAGCTCTACGAGCAGTACTTC,TRBV6-5,few,TRBJ2-7,TRBD1
CSAGPAGSTDTQYF,TGCAGTGCTGGACCAGCGGGGAGCACAGATACGCAGTATTTT,TRBV20-1,-,TRBJ2-3,TRBD2
CTTSPYSDSGGGPQHF,TGTACCACCAGCCCTTACTCGGACAGTGGGGGGGGGCCCCAGCATTTT,TRBV12-3/TRBV12-4,-,TRBJ1-5,-
CASSQTSGTRKCSMICEQYF,TGCGCCAGCAGCCAGACCTCCGGGACTAGGAAGTGTTCTATGATCTGCGAGCAGTACTTC,TRBV4-3,once,TRBJ2-7,TRBD2
CATSDGDGHIQYF,TGTGCCACCAGTGATGGGGACGGGCACATTCAGTACTTC,TRBV24-1,few,TRBJ2-4,-
CASSQVSGKTDTQYF,TGCGCCAGCAGCCAAGTCTCAGGGAAGACAGATACGCAGTATTTT,TRBV4-1,few,TRBJ2-3,-
CASSRGPGTDTQYF,TGTGCCAGCAGCCGGGGCCCCGGCACAGATACGCAGTATTTT,TRBV7-9,-,TRBJ2-3,-
CASSQGGTNTGELFF,TGTGCCAGCAGTCAAGGGGGAACGAACACCGGGGAGCTGTTTTTT,TRBV12-3/TRBV12-4,-,TRBJ2-2,-
CASSAGGNTIYF,TGTGCCAGCAGTGCGGGGGGTAACACCATATATTTT,TRBV12-3/TRBV12-4,-,TRBJ1-3,-
CASSPRSWYQETQYF,TGTGCCAGCAGCCCCCGGTCCTGGTACCAAGAGACCCAGTACTTC,TRBV3-1,few,TRBJ2-5,-
CASSLFRGRNYGYTF,TGTGCCAGCAGCTTGTTCCGGGGTCGCAACTATGGCTACACCTTC,TRBV11-2,few,TRBJ1-2,-
CASSEGGFLTNEQFF,TGTGCCAGCAGTGAAGGAGGGTTCCTTACCAATGAGCAGTTCTTC,TRBV2,-,TRBJ2-1,-
CASSRLEGGRTEAFF,TGCGCCAGCAGCCGCCTCGAGGGTGGTAGAACTGAAGCTTTCTTT,TRBV4-1,-,TRBJ1-1,-
CAISETEQETQYF,TGTGCCATCAGTGAAACAGAGCAAGAGACCCAGTACTTC,TRBV10-3,-,TRBJ2-5,-
CASSGQENTEAFF,TGTGCCAGCAGTGGACAGGAGAACACTGAAGCTTTCTTT,TRBV5-1,-,TRBJ1-1,TRBD1
CASSPSLDWDATNEKLFF,TGTGCCAGCAGTCCCTCCCTGGACTGGGACGCAACTAATGAAAAACTGTTTTTT,TRBV27,-,TRBJ1-4,-
CASSLGGQGDTF,TGTGCCAGCAGTTTGGGGGGACAGGGAGACACCTTC,TRBV12-3/TRBV12-4,few,TRBJ1-2,TRBD1
CASSLAPYTQYF,TGTGCCAGCAGCTTAGCACCCTATACGCAGTATTTT,TRBV11-2,-,TRBJ2-3,-
CATSDPSSQAQYF,TGTGCCACCAGTGACCCTTCAAGTCAGGCCCAGTACTTC,TRBV24-1,-,TRBJ2-5,-
CASSLELPSYEQYF,TGTGCCAGCAGCTTAGAGCTTCCGTCCTACGAGCAGTACTTC,TRBV11-2,-,TRBJ2-7,-
CASSQDANQETQYF,TGTGCCAGCAGCCAAGATGCGAATCAAGAGACCCAGTACTTC,TRBV3-1,-,TRBJ2-5,-
CAGRDTNNSPLHF,TGTGCCGGACGGGACACTAATAATTCACCCCTCCACTTT,TRBV10-3,few,TRBJ1-6,-
CSAGALGINEQFF,TGCAGTGCTGGGGCCCTAGGGATTAATGAGCAGTTCTTC,TRBV20-1,-,TRBJ2-1,-
CSVESSSNEQFF,TGCAGCGTTGAATCTAGCAGCAATGAGCAGTTCTTC,TRBV29-1,many,TRBJ2-1,-
CSADSISGQPYGYTF,TGCAGCGCCGACTCAATATCGGGACAGCCCTATGGCTACACCTTC,TRBV29-1,few,TRBJ1-2,TRBD1
CASSASGGTSTDTQYF,TGTGCCAGCAGCGCCAGCGGGGGGACTAGCACAGATACGCAGTATTTT,TRBV9,few,TRBJ2-3,TRBD2